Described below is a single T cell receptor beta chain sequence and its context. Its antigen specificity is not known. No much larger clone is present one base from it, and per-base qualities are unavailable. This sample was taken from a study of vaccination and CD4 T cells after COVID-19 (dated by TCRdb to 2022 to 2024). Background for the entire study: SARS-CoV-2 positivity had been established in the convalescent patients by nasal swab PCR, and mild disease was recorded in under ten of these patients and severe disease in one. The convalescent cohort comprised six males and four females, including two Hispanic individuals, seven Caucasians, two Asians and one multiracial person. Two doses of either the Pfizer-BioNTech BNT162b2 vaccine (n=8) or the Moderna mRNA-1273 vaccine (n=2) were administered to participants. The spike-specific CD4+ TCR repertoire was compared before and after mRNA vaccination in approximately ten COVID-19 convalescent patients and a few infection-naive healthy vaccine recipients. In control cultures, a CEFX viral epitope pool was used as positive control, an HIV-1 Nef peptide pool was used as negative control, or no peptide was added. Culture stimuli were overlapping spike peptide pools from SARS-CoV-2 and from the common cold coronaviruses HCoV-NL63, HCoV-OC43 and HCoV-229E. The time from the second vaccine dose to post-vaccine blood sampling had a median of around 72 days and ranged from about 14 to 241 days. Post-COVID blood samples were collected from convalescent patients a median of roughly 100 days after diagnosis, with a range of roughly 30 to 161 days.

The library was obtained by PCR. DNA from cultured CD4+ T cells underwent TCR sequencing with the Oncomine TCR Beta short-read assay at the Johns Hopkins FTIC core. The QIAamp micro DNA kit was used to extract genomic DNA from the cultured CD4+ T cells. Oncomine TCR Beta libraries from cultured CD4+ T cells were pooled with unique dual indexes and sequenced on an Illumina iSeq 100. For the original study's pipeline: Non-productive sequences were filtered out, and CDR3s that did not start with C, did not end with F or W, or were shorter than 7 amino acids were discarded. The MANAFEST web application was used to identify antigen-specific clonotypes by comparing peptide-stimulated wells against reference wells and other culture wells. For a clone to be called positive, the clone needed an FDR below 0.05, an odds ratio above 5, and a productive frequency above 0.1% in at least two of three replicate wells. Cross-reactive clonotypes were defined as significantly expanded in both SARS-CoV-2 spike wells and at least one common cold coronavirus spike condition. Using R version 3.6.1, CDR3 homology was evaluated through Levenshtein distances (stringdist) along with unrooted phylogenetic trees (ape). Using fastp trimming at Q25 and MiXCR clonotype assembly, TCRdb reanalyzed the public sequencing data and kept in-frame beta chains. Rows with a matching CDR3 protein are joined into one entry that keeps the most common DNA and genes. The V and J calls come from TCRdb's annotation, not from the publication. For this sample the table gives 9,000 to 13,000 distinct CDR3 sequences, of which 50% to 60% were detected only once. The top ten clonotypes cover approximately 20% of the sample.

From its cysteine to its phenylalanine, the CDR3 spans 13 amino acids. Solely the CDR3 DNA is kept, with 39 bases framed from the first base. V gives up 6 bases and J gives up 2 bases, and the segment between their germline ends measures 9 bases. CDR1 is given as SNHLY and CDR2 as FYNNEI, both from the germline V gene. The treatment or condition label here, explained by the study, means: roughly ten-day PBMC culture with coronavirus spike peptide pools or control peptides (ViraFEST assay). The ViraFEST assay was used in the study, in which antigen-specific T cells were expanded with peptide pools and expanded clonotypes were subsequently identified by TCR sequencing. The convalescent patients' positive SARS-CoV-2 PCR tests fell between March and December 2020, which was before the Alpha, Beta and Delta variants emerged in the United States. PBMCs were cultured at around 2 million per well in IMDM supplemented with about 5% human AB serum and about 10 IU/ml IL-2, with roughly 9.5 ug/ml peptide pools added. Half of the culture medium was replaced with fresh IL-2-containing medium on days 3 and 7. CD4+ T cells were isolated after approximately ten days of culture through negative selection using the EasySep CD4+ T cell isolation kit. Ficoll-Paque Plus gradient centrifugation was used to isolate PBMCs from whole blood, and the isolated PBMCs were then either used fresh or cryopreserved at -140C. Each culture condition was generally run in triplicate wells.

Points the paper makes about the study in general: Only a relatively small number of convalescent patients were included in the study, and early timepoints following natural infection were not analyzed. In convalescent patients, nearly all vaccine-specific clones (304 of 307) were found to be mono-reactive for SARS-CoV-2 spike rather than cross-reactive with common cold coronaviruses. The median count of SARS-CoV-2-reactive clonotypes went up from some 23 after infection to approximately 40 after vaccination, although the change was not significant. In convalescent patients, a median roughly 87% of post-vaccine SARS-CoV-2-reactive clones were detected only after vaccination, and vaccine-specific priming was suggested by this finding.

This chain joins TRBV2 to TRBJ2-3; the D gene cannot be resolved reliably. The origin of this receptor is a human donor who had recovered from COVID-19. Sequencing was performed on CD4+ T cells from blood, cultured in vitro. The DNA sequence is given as TGTGCCAGCAGGCTACCCGACACAGATACGCAGTATTTT. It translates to CASRLPDTDTQYF.